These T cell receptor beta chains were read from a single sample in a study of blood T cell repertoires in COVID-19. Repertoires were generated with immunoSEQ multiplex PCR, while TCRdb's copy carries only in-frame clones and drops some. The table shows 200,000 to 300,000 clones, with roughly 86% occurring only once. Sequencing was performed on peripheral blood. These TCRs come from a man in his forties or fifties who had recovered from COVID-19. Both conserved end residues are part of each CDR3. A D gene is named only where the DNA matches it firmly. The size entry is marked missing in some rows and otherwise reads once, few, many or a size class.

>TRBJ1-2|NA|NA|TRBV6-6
TGTGCCAGCAGTTTGATAGAGGGCTACACCTTC
CASSLIEGYTF
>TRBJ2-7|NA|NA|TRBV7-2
TGTGCCAGCAGCGCAAGCGGAACCTACTACGAGCAGTACTTC
CASSASGTYYEQYF
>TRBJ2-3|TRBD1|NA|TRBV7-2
TGTGCCAGCAGCAGGACAGGGGTCCCTAAGGATACGCAGTATTTT
CASSRTGVPKDTQYF
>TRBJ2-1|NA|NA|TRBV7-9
TGTGCCAGCAGCTTTTCAGGGATCCCCTACAATGAGCAGTTCTTC
CASSFSGIPYNEQFF
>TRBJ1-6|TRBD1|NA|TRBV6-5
TGTGCCAGCAGATCCGGCGCCGGACAGGGAACACTCCACTTT
CASRSGAGQGTLHF
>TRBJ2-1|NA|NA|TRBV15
TGTGCCACCAGCACCCTGACAGGGAGGAATGAGCAGTTCTTC
CATSTLTGRNEQFF
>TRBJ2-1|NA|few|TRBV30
TGTGCCTGGAGTCCCCGGGGGACGGAGCAGTTCTTC
CAWSPRGTEQFF
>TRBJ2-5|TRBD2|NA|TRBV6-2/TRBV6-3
TGTGCCAGCAGTTACTTCGCCCGTAGCGGGGGGGATCAAGAGACCCAGTACTTC
CASSYFARSGGDQETQYF
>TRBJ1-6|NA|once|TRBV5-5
TGTGCCAGCAGCTCCGGACTCGGCCCCCTCCACTTT
CASSSGLGPLHF
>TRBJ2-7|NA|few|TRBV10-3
TGTGCCATCAGTGACCTTACCGGGGTAAGCCACGAGCAGTACTTC
CAISDLTGVSHEQYF
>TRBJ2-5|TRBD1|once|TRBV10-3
TGTGCCATCAGTGGACAGGGGGCAGAAGAGACCCAGTACTTC
CAISGQGAEETQYF
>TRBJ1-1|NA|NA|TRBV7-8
TGTGCCAGCAGCTTGCAGGGGTCGAGGAACACTGAAGCTTTCTTT
CASSLQGSRNTEAFF
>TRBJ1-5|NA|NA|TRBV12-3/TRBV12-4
TGTGCCAGCAGTTTGGTAGGGGCCCGGCCCCAGCATTTT
CASSLVGARPQHF
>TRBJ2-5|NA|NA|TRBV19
TGTGCCAGTAGTATAGTTGGGACTCCTCAAGAGACCCAGTACTTC
CASSIVGTPQETQYF
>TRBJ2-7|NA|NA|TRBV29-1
TGCAGCGTTGTTGGGGGCCCAACGAGCTCCTACGAGCAGTACTTC
CSVVGGPTSSYEQYF
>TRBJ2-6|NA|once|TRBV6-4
TGTGCCAGCTTGGAGCGCGGTGCGGACAGACGTGTCGACAACGTCCTGACTTTC
CASLERGADRRVDNVLTF
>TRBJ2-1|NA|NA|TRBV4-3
TGCGCCAGCGCGCCGGGGAGCTCCTACAATGAGCAGTTCTTC
CASAPGSSYNEQFF
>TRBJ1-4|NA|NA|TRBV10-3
TGTGCCATCAGTTCCGAAGTCGGTGGAAAACTGTTTTTT
CAISSEVGGKLFF
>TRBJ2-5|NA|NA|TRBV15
TGTGCCACCACAAGGAACAGGGGGGGTTTGGCCCAGTACTTC
CATTRNRGGLAQYF
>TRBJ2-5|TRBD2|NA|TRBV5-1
TGCGCCAGCAGCTCGGGACTAGCGGGGGGGCCCCTCCAAGAGACCCAGTACTTC
CASSSGLAGGPLQETQYF
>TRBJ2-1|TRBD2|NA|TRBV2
TGTGCCAGCAGGGGGGCTAGCGGGAGGGCCGTTAATGAGCAGTTCTTC
CASRGASGRAVNEQFF
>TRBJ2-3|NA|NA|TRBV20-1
TGCAGTGCTAGTGATCCAGGTAGCACAGATACGCAGTATTTT
CSASDPGSTDTQYF
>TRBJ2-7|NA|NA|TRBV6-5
TGTGCCAGCAGCGACAGGTACGAGCAGTACTTC
CASSDRYEQYF
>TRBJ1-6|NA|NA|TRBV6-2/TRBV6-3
TGTGCCAGCAGCTTGTGGCGGGGAAATTCACCCCTCCACTTT
CASSLWRGNSPLHF
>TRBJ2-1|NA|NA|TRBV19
TGTGCCAGTAGTATAGACACAGGGTCCTACAATGAGCAGTTCTTC
CASSIDTGSYNEQFF
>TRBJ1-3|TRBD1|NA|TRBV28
TGTGCCAGCAGTGCGTCATCCCTTACAGGGGCCGGAAACACCATATATTTT
CASSASSLTGAGNTIYF
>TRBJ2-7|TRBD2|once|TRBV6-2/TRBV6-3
TGTGCCAGCCGCCGAGCGGGGGCCAGCTCCTACGAGCAGTACTTC
CASRRAGASSYEQYF
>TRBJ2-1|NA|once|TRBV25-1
TGTGCCAGCAGATCCCCTAGCCAGGTGAGGAATGAGCAGTTCTTC
CASRSPSQVRNEQFF
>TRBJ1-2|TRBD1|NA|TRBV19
TGTGCCAGTAGTCCCCGGACAGGCTATGTAGGCTACACCTTC
CASSPRTGYVGYTF
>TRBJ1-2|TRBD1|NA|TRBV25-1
TGTGCCAGCCTAGGACAGGGCTACTATGGCTACACCTTC
CASLGQGYYGYTF
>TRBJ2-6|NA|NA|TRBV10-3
TGTGCCATTCAACCAACTCAGGGCCCTGGGGCCAACGTCCTGACTTTC
CAIQPTQGPGANVLTF
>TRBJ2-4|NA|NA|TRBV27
TGTGCCAGCAGTTTAGTCGGAGGGAAAAACATTCAGTACTTC
CASSLVGGKNIQYF
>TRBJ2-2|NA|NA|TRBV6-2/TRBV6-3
TGTGCCAGCAGTTACTCGGCGGGGACGAACACCGGGGAGCTGTTTTTT
CASSYSAGTNTGELFF
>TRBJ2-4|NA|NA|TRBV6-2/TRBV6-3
TGTGCCAGCAGTAACTCCAGGGCCATAGCCAAAAACATTCAGTACTTC
CASSNSRAIAKNIQYF
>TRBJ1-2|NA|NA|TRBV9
TGTGCCAGCAGCGTATTGAGTGGCTACACCTTC
CASSVLSGYTF